This T cell receptor (beta chain) was recovered during a study of blood T cells in healthy people across ages. V dropped 6 bases and J dropped 4; count of bases not matched to a gene: 11. Germline loops: CDR1 DFQATT, CDR2 SNEGSKA (reference sequence). CDR3 length: 14 residues. Combining a sample-barcoded 5' primer with a J-beta primer mix, a second PCR ran for about 6 to 11 cycles. TCRdb used MiXCR to reprocess the 5' RACE reads, holding one entry per CDR3 protein. The sample lists fewer than 900,000 distinct CDR3 sequences, approximately 43% seen once, with more than 20% in the top ten. The sequence was collected from an older woman in good health. The specimen was blood. This sequence joins TRBV20-1 and TRBJ2-7, with TRBD1 matching over 8 bases. The CDR3 loop reads CSARSDRVWYEQYF. DNA of the CDR3: TGCAGTGCCAGATCGGACAGGGTTTGGTACGAGCAGTACTTC.